Each of the 5 T cell receptor beta chains below was sequenced from the same sample in a study of monozygotic twins with inflammatory bowel disease. TCRdb derives one entry per CDR3 protein from the 5' RACE reads, leaving out DNA. Its clone listing holds some 400,000 distinct CDR3 sequences. Sequencing was done on a sample of blood. All receptors come from a human donor with ulcerative colitis or Crohn's disease, or a healthy co-twin of an affected twin (not recorded which).

The chain couples TRBV19 to TRBJ1-5; TCRdb designates TRBD1, a call that cannot be tested without DNA. Germline CDR1 LNHDA, CDR2 SQIVND (reference sequence). This CDR3 region has 14 residues. The CDR3 reads CASRVPGVNQPQHF.

The CDR3 region is CASSYDINTEAFF. This chain joins TRBV6-5 and TRBJ1-1. This CDR3 is built from 13 residues. Per the germline V gene, CDR1 is MNHEY and CDR2 is SVGAGI.

This rearrangement joins TRBV7-2 to TRBJ2-2; TCRdb returns TRBD1, unconfirmable since there is no DNA. The CDR3 contains 12 residues. CDR1 is SGHTA, CDR2 FQGNSA, per germline. CDR3 in amino acids: CASSDSGTELFF.

The chain recombines TRBV6-2 or TRBV6-3 with TRBJ1-5; TCRdb designates TRBD1, a call that cannot be tested without DNA. There are 20 residues in the CDR3. Germline V gene data show CDR1 as MNHEY and CDR2 as SVGEGT. CDR3 region: CASSYQLIHSPGPRNQPQHF.

V is TRBV11-2 and J is TRBJ2-3; TCRdb reports TRBD2, a call that lacks DNA to check it against. Germline V gene sequence: CDR1 SGHAT, CDR2 FQNNGV. This CDR3 spans 19 amino acids. CDR3 sequence: CASSLDPTSPGAPADTQYF.